These 13 T cell receptor beta chains were sequenced from one sample in a study of T cell repertoires in cytomegalovirus infection. Their antigen targets remain unknown. TCRdb passed the reads through MiXCR, listing each CDR3 protein once. The sample carries under 850,000 distinct CDR3 sequences, around 35% recorded once. This sample comprised cultured PBMCs, obtained from culture after CMV antigen stimulation. The receptors derive from a human donor in good health (CMV status not recorded). Some clones in this sample may be carry-over from other donors' samples.

This chain joins TRBV14 and TRBJ2-3; D remains unclear. V was cut by 4 bases and J by 3 bases, with 8 bases left in between. Per the germline V gene, CDR1 is SGHDN and CDR2 is FVKESK. The CDR3 sequence is 13 residues long. CDR3 in amino acids: CASSLPTTDTQYF. The CDR3 coding sequence is TGTGCCAGCAGCCTTCCCACTACAGATACGCAGTATTTT.

This clonotype turned up a few times. The genes are TRBV4-1 and TRBJ2-2; D gene unclear. CDR1 is MGHRA and CDR2 is YSYEKL in the germline V gene. This CDR3 contains 18 residues. Trimming pared 0 bases from V and 1 base from J, leaving 15 bases between. CDR3 DNA sequence: TGCGCCAGCAGCCAAGATCCGGTTTCGTTAAGGAACACCGGGGAGCTGTTTTTT. Encoded protein: CASSQDPVSLRNTGELFF.

A word on this clonotype: One end of the junction varies from germline; a read error may be responsible. The chain employs TRBV20-1 and TRBJ2-1; D ambiguous. CDR3 length equals 9 residues. Germline-derived CDR1 and CDR2 are DFQATT and SNEGSKA (reference sequence). The CDR3 loop reads CSARGSPDF. DNA for the CDR3: TGCAGTGCTAGAGGTAGCCCAGATTTC.

The gene calls are TRBV15 and TRBJ2-4; D is possibly TRBD1 or TRBD2 (5 bases each). This CDR3 has 16 amino acids. Trimming left V 4 bases short and J 5 bases short, with 18 bases between. Germline CDR1 LNHNV, CDR2 YYDKDF (reference sequence). The CDR3 reads CATSKGTQYVQNIQYF. Here the CDR3 DNA reads TGTGCCACCAGCAAGGGGACCCAATATGTCCAAAACATTCAGTACTTC.

The sample holds a few counts of this clonotype. The chain uses TRBV29-1 and TRBJ1-2; D might be TRBD1 (5 bases). The CDR3 extends over 13 amino acids. Trimming pared 6 bases from V and 4 bases from J, leaving 15 bases between. Germline-derived CDR1 and CDR2 are SQVTM and ANQGSEA. CDR3 protein: CSVIGTESYGYTF. The CDR3 DNA reads as TGCAGCGTAATTGGGACGGAAAGCTATGGCTACACCTTC.

This clonotype appeared many times. The V gene is TRBV12-3 or TRBV12-4, the J gene TRBJ1-5, with D possibly TRBD1 on 5 matching bases. CDR3 length equals 17 residues. V dropped 0 bases and J dropped 2 bases, with 14 bases sitting between them. The CDR3 is CASSLASWGGGNQPQHF. As DNA, the CDR3 is TGTGCCAGCAGTTTAGCCTCTTGGGGAGGGGGCAATCAGCCCCAGCATTTT.

This clonotype has just one count. The V and J genes are TRBV29-1 and TRBJ2-7, with 9 bases matching TRBD1. The CDR3 has 15 amino acids. Germline CDR1 SQVTM, CDR2 ANQGSEA. J gave up 2 bases and V 0 bases, and 5 bases lay outside the gene matches. CDR3 protein: CSVEDRGTGPYEQYF. CDR3 sequence (DNA): TGCAGCGTTGAAGATCGGGGGACAGGGCCCTACGAGCAGTACTTC.

The chain recombines TRBV20-1 with TRBJ2-3, with D maybe TRBD2 (6 bases). V lost 7 bases and J lost 1, with 18 bases in between. Looked up from germline, CDR1 is DFQATT and CDR2 is SNEGSKA (reference sequence). This CDR3 contains 15 residues. CDR3 protein: CSVSGGRGRTDTQYF. Here the CDR3 DNA reads TGCAGTGTCTCTGGGGGGAGAGGACGCACAGATACGCAGTATTTT.

In its sample, this clonotype was seen many times. The chain employs TRBV7-8 and TRBJ2-7, with D unresolved. CDR1 and CDR2 (germline): SGHVS, FQNEAQ. The CDR3 sequence is 13 residues long. Between the trimmed V and J ends, which lost 1 base and 6 bases, there was a span of 10 bases. The CDR3 spells CASSLGARAEQYF. The CDR3 DNA follows: TGTGCCAGCAGCTTAGGAGCTAGGGCCGAGCAGTACTTC.

This sequence joins TRBV7-2 and TRBJ1-5; no definite D call. Per the germline V gene, CDR1 is SGHTA and CDR2 is FQGNSA. This CDR3 has 13 residues. V was clipped by 1 base and J by 6 bases, with 7 bases between them. Here the CDR3 DNA reads TGTGCCAGCAGCTTAGGTCTGACTCAGCCCCAGCATTTT. Its protein product is CASSLGLTQPQHF.

This clonotype has a handful of counts. The chain carries TRBV7-9 and TRBJ2-3; 11 bases fit TRBD2. Per germline, CDR1 SEHNR and CDR2 FQNEAQ (reference sequence). The CDR3 runs to 15 residues. V trimming: 4 bases; J trimming: 6 bases; junction bases outside the gene matches: 6. The CDR3 here is CASSYSGRAEDTQYF. The DNA of the CDR3 is TGTGCCAGCAGCTATAGCGGGAGGGCCGAGGATACGCAGTATTTT.

CDR3 DNA sequence: TGTGCCAGCAGTCCCCGGGGGGGATTAGACTACGAGCAGTACTTC. Translating it yields CASSPRGGLDYEQYF. This rearrangement joins TRBV28 to TRBJ2-7; TRBD2 aligns across 8 bases. The CDR3 is 15 residues long. The V gene end was trimmed by 5 bases and the J gene end by 3 bases; junction bases not matched to a gene: 9. Germline CDR1 and CDR2: MDHEN and SYDVKM. Combining the CDR3 with reference TRBV28 and TRBJ2-7 gives the whole variable domain DVKVTQSSRYLVKRTGEKVFLECVQDMDHENMFWYRQDPGLGLRLIYFSYDVKMKEKGDIPEGYSVSREKKERFSLILESASTNQTSMYLCASSPRGGLDYEQYFGPGTRLTVT.

This clonotype was observed many times. The V and J genes are TRBV7-8 and TRBJ2-1, with 11 bases that match TRBD2. This CDR3 has 15 residues. CDR1 and CDR2 from the germline V gene are SGHVS and FQNEAQ. After removal of 5 bases from V and 4 bases from J, the junction contained 4 bases not matched to a gene. CDR3 region: CASSGSGRAYNEQFF. The CDR3 bases are TGTGCCAGCAGCGGTAGCGGGAGGGCGTACAATGAGCAGTTCTTC.